The T cell receptor (beta chain) under discussion was sequenced for a study of T cell repertoires in cytomegalovirus infection. Across the study: Both CMV infection and a matching HLA type were indicated by public TCR beta signatures.

TCRdb redid the calling of the reads with MiXCR, one entry per CDR3 protein. The sample yields about 530,000 distinct CDR3 sequences, 26% seen once. V gave up 7 bases and J gave up 8 bases; unmatched junction bases: 11. The CDR3 length is 14 residues. Germline-derived CDR1 and CDR2 are LNHDA and SQIVND (reference sequence). Findings and limits, study-wide: Cumulative frequency (of public TCR beta family members) identified carriers of CMV plus the relevant HLA.

There are a few counts of this clonotype. Its target is not known. Sequenced input: PBMCs. J is TRBJ2-1 and V is TRBV19; 7 bases match TRBD1. This TCR came from a human donor in good health (CMV status not recorded). Some clones in this sample may be carry-over from other donors' samples. CDR3 bases: TGTGCCAGTATTCCAAGGGTAGGGGGCGATGAGCAGTTCTTC. Amino acids: CASIPRVGGDEQFF. Using reference TRBV19 and TRBJ2-1 for the parts outside the CDR3, the full variable domain is DGGITQSPKYLFRKEGQNVTLSCEQNLNHDAMYWYRQDPGQGLRLIYYSQIVNDFQKGDIAEGYSVSREKKESFPLTVTSAQKNPTAFYLCASIPRVGGDEQFFGPGTRLTVL.